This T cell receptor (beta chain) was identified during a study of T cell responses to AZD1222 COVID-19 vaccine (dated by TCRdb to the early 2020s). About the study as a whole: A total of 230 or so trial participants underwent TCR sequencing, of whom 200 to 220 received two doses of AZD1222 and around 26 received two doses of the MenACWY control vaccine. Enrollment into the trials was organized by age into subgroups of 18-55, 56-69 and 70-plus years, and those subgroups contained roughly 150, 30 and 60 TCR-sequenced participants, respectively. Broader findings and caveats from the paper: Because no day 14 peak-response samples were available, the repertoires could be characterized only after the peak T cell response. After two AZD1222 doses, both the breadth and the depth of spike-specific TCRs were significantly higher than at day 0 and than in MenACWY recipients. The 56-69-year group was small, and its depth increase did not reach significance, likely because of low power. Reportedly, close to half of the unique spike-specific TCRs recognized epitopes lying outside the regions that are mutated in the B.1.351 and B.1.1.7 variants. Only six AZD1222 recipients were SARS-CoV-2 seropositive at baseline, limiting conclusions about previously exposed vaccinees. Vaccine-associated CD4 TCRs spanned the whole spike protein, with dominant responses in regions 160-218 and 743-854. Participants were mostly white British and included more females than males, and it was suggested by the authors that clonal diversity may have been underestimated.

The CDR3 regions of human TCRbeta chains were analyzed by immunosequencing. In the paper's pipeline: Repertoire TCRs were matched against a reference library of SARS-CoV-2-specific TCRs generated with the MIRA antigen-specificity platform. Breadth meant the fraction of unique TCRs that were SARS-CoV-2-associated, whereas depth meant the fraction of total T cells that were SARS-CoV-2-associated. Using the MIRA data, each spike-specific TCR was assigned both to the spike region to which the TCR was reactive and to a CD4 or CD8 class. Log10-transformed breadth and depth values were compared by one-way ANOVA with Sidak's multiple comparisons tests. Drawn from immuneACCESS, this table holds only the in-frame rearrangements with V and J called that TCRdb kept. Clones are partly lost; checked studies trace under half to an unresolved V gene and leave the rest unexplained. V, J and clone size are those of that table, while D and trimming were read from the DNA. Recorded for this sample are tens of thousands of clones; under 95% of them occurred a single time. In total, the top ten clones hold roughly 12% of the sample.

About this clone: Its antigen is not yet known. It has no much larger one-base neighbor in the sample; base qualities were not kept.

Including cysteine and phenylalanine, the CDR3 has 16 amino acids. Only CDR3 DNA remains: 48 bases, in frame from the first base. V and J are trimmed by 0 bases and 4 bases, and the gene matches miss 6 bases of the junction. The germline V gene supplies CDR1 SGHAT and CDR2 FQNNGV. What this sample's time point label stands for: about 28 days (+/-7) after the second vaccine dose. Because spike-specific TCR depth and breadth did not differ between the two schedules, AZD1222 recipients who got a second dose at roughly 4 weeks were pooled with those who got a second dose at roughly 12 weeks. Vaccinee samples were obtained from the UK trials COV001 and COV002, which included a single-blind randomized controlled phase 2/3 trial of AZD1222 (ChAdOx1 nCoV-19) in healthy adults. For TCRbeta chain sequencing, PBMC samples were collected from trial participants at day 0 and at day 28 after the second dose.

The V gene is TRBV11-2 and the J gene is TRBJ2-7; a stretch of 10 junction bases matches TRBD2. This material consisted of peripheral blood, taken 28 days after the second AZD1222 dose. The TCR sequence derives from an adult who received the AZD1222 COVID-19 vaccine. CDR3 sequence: CASSLDPGLARYEQYF. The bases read TGTGCCAGCAGCTTAGACCCGGGACTAGCGAGGTACGAGCAGTACTTC.